This is a list of T cell receptor beta chains from one sample in a study of shared clonotypes between healthy human individuals. Clones were sequenced by immunoSEQ multiplex PCR, and TCRdb holds only the in-frame ones, with some missing. The sample has about 330,000 clones; around 67% are singletons. Material: memory CD4+ T cells sorted from blood. Receptors were obtained from a man between 25 and 39 years old in good health. Both conserved end residues are part of each CDR3. Each record gives: D gene, clone size, V gene, J gene, CDR3 DNA, CDR3 protein. A D gene is named only where the DNA matches it firmly. Clone size is stated in some rows and not others, as once, few, many or a class when expanded.

d_gene: NA
abundance: NA
v_gene: TRBV7-9
j_gene: TRBJ1-2
CDR3nt: TGTGCCAGCAGCGGAACTCAGGGGCTAGGATATGGCTACACCTTC
CDR3aa: CASSGTQGLGYGYTF

d_gene: TRBD1
abundance: NA
v_gene: TRBV5-1
j_gene: TRBJ2-1
CDR3nt: TGCGCCAGCAGCTTGGGGGACAGATACAATGAGCAGTTCTTC
CDR3aa: CASSLGDRYNEQFF

d_gene: TRBD1
abundance: NA
v_gene: TRBV6-5
j_gene: TRBJ2-3
CDR3nt: TGTGCCAGCAGTTATAACCGGGACAGCCAGAACGAGTATTTT
CDR3aa: CASSYNRDSQNEYF

d_gene: NA
abundance: NA
v_gene: TRBV29-1
j_gene: TRBJ2-3
CDR3nt: TGCAGCGTTCCAGGGGGGGAGGGGCGAAGGACAGATACGCAGTATTTT
CDR3aa: CSVPGGEGRRTDTQYF

d_gene: TRBD2
abundance: NA
v_gene: TRBV11-2
j_gene: TRBJ2-1
CDR3nt: TGTGCCAGCAGCTTAAGAGGAGGTAGCGGGGGATTTATCTACAATGAGCAGTTCTTC
CDR3aa: CASSLRGGSGGFIYNEQFF

d_gene: TRBD1
abundance: once
v_gene: TRBV7-9
j_gene: TRBJ2-5
CDR3nt: TGTGCCAGCAGCGCGGGACAGGGGGAACAGACCCAGTACTTC
CDR3aa: CASSAGQGEQTQYF

d_gene: NA
abundance: NA
v_gene: TRBV18
j_gene: TRBJ2-6
CDR3nt: TGTGCCAGCTCACCGAGAGAAACTGGGGCCAACGTCCTGACTTTC
CDR3aa: CASSPRETGANVLTF

d_gene: TRBD2
abundance: NA
v_gene: TRBV4-1
j_gene: TRBJ2-7
CDR3nt: TGCGCCAGCAGCCTCCAGAGTAGCGGGGCAGCCTACGAGCAGTACTTC
CDR3aa: CASSLQSSGAAYEQYF

d_gene: TRBD1
abundance: NA
v_gene: TRBV11-2
j_gene: TRBJ1-1
CDR3nt: TGTGCCAGCAGCTTGACAGGGGCCCCTGAAGCTTTCTTT
CDR3aa: CASSLTGAPEAFF

d_gene: NA
abundance: NA
v_gene: TRBV2
j_gene: TRBJ2-1
CDR3nt: TGTGCCAGCAGTGGTGACTACAATGAGCAGTTCTTC
CDR3aa: CASSGDYNEQFF

d_gene: TRBD2
abundance: NA
v_gene: TRBV7-8
j_gene: TRBJ2-2
CDR3nt: TGTGCCAGCAGCGCCCGCGCCCTAGCGGGAGGCCCCCCCGGGGAGCTGTTTTTT
CDR3aa: CASSARALAGGPPGELFF

d_gene: TRBD2
abundance: NA
v_gene: TRBV30
j_gene: TRBJ2-5
CDR3nt: TGTGCCTGGAGTAGCGGGAGGCAGACCCAGTACTTC
CDR3aa: CAWSSGRQTQYF

d_gene: TRBD2
abundance: NA
v_gene: TRBV11-3
j_gene: TRBJ2-7
CDR3nt: TGTGCCAGCAGCTTATTTGGGGTGAAATTAGCGGGTCAGGACGAGCAGTACTTC
CDR3aa: CASSLFGVKLAGQDEQYF

d_gene: TRBD2
abundance: NA
v_gene: TRBV5-1
j_gene: TRBJ2-7
CDR3nt: TGCGCCAGCAGCTTGGAGTTTACTAGCGGCTACGAGCAGTACTTC
CDR3aa: CASSLEFTSGYEQYF

d_gene: NA
abundance: NA
v_gene: TRBV18
j_gene: TRBJ2-3
CDR3nt: TGTGCCAGCTCACGAGACTTAAATCGGCAGGATACGCAGTATTTT
CDR3aa: CASSRDLNRQDTQYF

d_gene: NA
abundance: NA
v_gene: TRBV2
j_gene: TRBJ2-1
CDR3nt: TGTGCCAGCAGTGAACGGGACCTTACTCCCAATGAGCAGTTCTTC
CDR3aa: CASSERDLTPNEQFF

d_gene: TRBD2
abundance: NA
v_gene: TRBV7-8
j_gene: TRBJ2-7
CDR3nt: TGTGCCAGCAGCTTACCGGGACTAGTTTCCGTGCAGTACTTC
CDR3aa: CASSLPGLVSVQYF

d_gene: NA
abundance: NA
v_gene: TRBV2
j_gene: TRBJ2-2
CDR3nt: TGTGCCAGCAGTGTACTTGCCGGGAACACCGGGGAGCTGTTTTTT
CDR3aa: CASSVLAGNTGELFF

d_gene: TRBD2
abundance: NA
v_gene: TRBV10-1
j_gene: TRBJ2-1
CDR3nt: TGCGCCAGCAGTGAAGACTGGCGGGAGGGGAGCTCCTACAATGAGCAGTTCTTC
CDR3aa: CASSEDWREGSSYNEQFF

d_gene: TRBD1
abundance: NA
v_gene: TRBV12-5
j_gene: TRBJ2-2
CDR3nt: TGTGCTAGTGGTTTGGTACTAGGGGGCGCCGGGGAGCTGTTTTTT
CDR3aa: CASGLVLGGAGELFF

d_gene: TRBD2
abundance: once
v_gene: TRBV5-4
j_gene: TRBJ2-7
CDR3nt: TGTGCCAGCAGCTTGGGGCTAGCGGGAGCGGACGAGCAGTACTTC
CDR3aa: CASSLGLAGADEQYF

d_gene: NA
abundance: NA
v_gene: TRBV29-1
j_gene: TRBJ2-3
CDR3nt: TGCAGCGTTGAAGGGGTGTCAGATACGCAGTATTTT
CDR3aa: CSVEGVSDTQYF

d_gene: NA
abundance: NA
v_gene: TRBV27
j_gene: TRBJ2-7
CDR3nt: TGTGCCAGCAGTTCCCTGGGACACTCCTACGAGCAGTACTTC
CDR3aa: CASSSLGHSYEQYF

d_gene: NA
abundance: few
v_gene: TRBV28
j_gene: TRBJ1-2
CDR3nt: TGTGCCAGCAGCCACAGAATTAACTATGGCTACACCTTC
CDR3aa: CASSHRINYGYTF

d_gene: TRBD1
abundance: NA
v_gene: TRBV14
j_gene: TRBJ1-1
CDR3nt: TGTGCCAGCAGCCGGATAACAGGGGGGACTGAAGCTTTCTTT
CDR3aa: CASSRITGGTEAFF

d_gene: TRBD1
abundance: few
v_gene: TRBV11-1
j_gene: TRBJ2-5
CDR3nt: TGTGCCAGCAGCCCGACCTTAACAGGGGCCCAAGAGACCCAGTACTTC
CDR3aa: CASSPTLTGAQETQYF

d_gene: NA
abundance: NA
v_gene: TRBV19
j_gene: TRBJ1-5
CDR3nt: TGTGCCAGTAGGCCCCGGGGAGGGGTTGATCAGCCCCAGCATTTT
CDR3aa: CASRPRGGVDQPQHF

d_gene: TRBD1
abundance: NA
v_gene: TRBV10-2
j_gene: TRBJ1-4
CDR3nt: TGCGCCAGCAGCGACTCCCACAGGGGAAAGCCTGAAAAACTGTTTTTT
CDR3aa: CASSDSHRGKPEKLFF

d_gene: TRBD1
abundance: NA
v_gene: TRBV30
j_gene: TRBJ1-3
CDR3nt: TGTGCCTGGGCGGTCGACAGGGTGCCGGGAGGAAACACCATATATTTT
CDR3aa: CAWAVDRVPGGNTIYF

d_gene: TRBD1
abundance: few
v_gene: TRBV7-2
j_gene: TRBJ2-2
CDR3nt: TGTGCCAGCAGCATCAGGACAGGGCCCGGGGAGCTGTTTTTT
CDR3aa: CASSIRTGPGELFF

d_gene: NA
abundance: few
v_gene: TRBV4-3
j_gene: TRBJ2-5
CDR3nt: TGCGCCAGCAGCCAAGATTTAGGGCAAGAGACCCAGTACTTC
CDR3aa: CASSQDLGQETQYF

d_gene: TRBD1
abundance: NA
v_gene: TRBV11-2
j_gene: TRBJ2-7
CDR3nt: TGTGCCAGCAGCTTACTCCACAGGGGGCATGGCGAGCAGTACTTC
CDR3aa: CASSLLHRGHGEQYF

d_gene: TRBD2
abundance: NA
v_gene: TRBV7-3
j_gene: TRBJ2-1
CDR3nt: TGTGCCAGCAGCCCCACTTACCCCTCCTCCTCTAGCGGGAGTCATGAGCAGTTCTTC
CDR3aa: CASSPTYPSSSSGSHEQFF

d_gene: NA
abundance: NA
v_gene: TRBV29-1
j_gene: TRBJ1-5
CDR3nt: TGCAGCGTTGCAGCCTCCCTCTACCAGCCCCAGCATTTT
CDR3aa: CSVAASLYQPQHF

d_gene: NA
abundance: NA
v_gene: TRBV19
j_gene: TRBJ2-1
CDR3nt: TGTGCCAGTAGTATAGGTGGGGGTGCGGGGTTGACCTACAATGAGCAGTTCTTC
CDR3aa: CASSIGGGAGLTYNEQFF

d_gene: TRBD1
abundance: NA
v_gene: TRBV5-4
j_gene: TRBJ1-2
CDR3nt: TGTGCCAGCAGCTCTCGGACAGGGGAACGTGGCTACACCTTC
CDR3aa: CASSSRTGERGYTF

d_gene: NA
abundance: NA
v_gene: TRBV5-6
j_gene: TRBJ2-3
CDR3nt: TGTGCCAGCAGCTCACGACACGAGCAGTATTTT
CDR3aa: CASSSRHEQYF

d_gene: NA
abundance: NA
v_gene: TRBV10-2
j_gene: TRBJ1-1
CDR3nt: TGCGCCAGCATTATGGGGCCCACCCTCGCTTTAGCGAACACTGAAGCTTTCTTT
CDR3aa: CASIMGPTLALANTEAFF

d_gene: NA
abundance: NA
v_gene: TRBV27
j_gene: TRBJ1-2
CDR3nt: TGTGCCAGCAGTTTAGGGGGGTTTGGCTACACCTTC
CDR3aa: CASSLGGFGYTF

d_gene: NA
abundance: NA
v_gene: TRBV19
j_gene: TRBJ1-1
CDR3nt: TGTGCCAGTAGCGGAGATTCCCTTCTGAACACTGAAGCTTTCTTT
CDR3aa: CASSGDSLLNTEAFF

d_gene: NA
abundance: NA
v_gene: TRBV19
j_gene: TRBJ1-3
CDR3nt: TGTGCCAGTAGTTGGACAGCTGGAAACACCATATATTTT
CDR3aa: CASSWTAGNTIYF

d_gene: NA
abundance: NA
v_gene: TRBV19
j_gene: TRBJ1-5
CDR3nt: TGTGCCAGTACCCTGGGAGCAGGCCGCGGGTTGCAGCCCCAGCATTTT
CDR3aa: CASTLGAGRGLQPQHF

d_gene: NA
abundance: NA
v_gene: TRBV10-2
j_gene: TRBJ1-4
CDR3nt: TGCGCCAGCACCCTAGGGAGGGGAATTGCAACTAATGAAAAACTGTTTTTT
CDR3aa: CASTLGRGIATNEKLFF